This TCR beta chain was observed in a study of siplizumab effects on memory and regulatory T cells. Regarding the study as a whole: Of the proliferating CD4+ or CD8+ clones, roughly 80-95% lacked a naive or memory phenotype that could be assigned.

Trimming took 5 bases from V and 3 from J; bases not matched to a gene: 3. Germline CDR1 reads LNHDA; CDR2 reads SQIVND (reference sequence). There are 13 residues in the CDR3. Details on this clone: Its antigen is as yet unknown.

Assays captured roughly 110,000 TCR templates per sample. Profiling relied on immunoSEQ multiplex PCR, and the TCRdb table lists in-frame clones only, not all of them. The sample carries more than 85,000 clones, 80% to 95% recorded once. The sample was CD4+ T cells sorted from blood. This TCR came from a human donor in good health. Some clones in this sample may be carry-over from other donors' samples. The chain recombines TRBV19 with TRBJ1-2, with TRBD1 matching 7 bases. The CDR3 bases are TGTGCCAGTAGTGTCGGGACAGACTATGGCTACACCTTC. This gives the protein CASSVGTDYGYTF.